This TCR beta chain comes out of a study of early T cells in non-severe SARS-CoV-2 infection. Looking at the study overall: Chains were not paired, and sequencing was done on bulk RNA from unsorted whole blood. General study findings and limits: Using VDJdb, the matching emphasized anti-spike CD8 responses while missing private and CD4 specificities.

There are many counts of this clonotype. Antigen unknown. Unique molecular identifier tags were affixed to discrete cDNA molecules. MiXCR, run by TCRdb on the 5' RACE reads, gives a single entry per CDR3 protein. Of some 71,000 distinct CDR3 sequences listed, roughly 10% are singletons. Germline V CDR1 and CDR2: SGHTA, FQGNSA. The CDR3 length is 16 residues. The V and J ends lost 4 bases and 10 bases, in that order; junction bases with no gene match: 16. Source: whole blood, taken at baseline. This sequence joins TRBV7-2 and TRBJ2-1; 7 nucleotides align to TRBD2. This clonotype was sampled from an adult who was a healthcare worker with PCR-confirmed SARS-CoV-2 infection or an uninfected control (not recorded which). CDR3 in DNA: TGTGCCAGCAGCTACCGACTCGGGCGACTAGCACGAGAGCAGTTCTTC. Amino acids: CASSYRLGRLAREQFF.